A selection of T cell receptor beta chains follows, all from one sample in a study of T cells in Graves' hyperthyroidism and ophthalmopathy. In TCRdb, the multiplex PCR reads were re-called with MiXCR into one record per CDR3 protein. The sample has approximately 620,000 distinct CDR3 sequences, around 13% seen once. Sequencing input: blood. These receptors were collected from a woman aged 25 to 39 with Graves' hyperthyroidism that later progressed to Graves' ophthalmopathy. CDR3s leave out the opening cysteine and the closing phenylalanine or tryptophan. Fields, in order: V gene, CDR3 protein.

TRBV12-3/TRBV12-4,ASSPGTGGNTEAF
TRBV6-1,ASNKVTGANVLT
TRBV12-3/TRBV12-4,ASRSGSGNTIY
TRBV6-1,ASSRSGRNTEAF
TRBV20-1,SAVLAGLYNEQF
TRBV30,ARSLPERNNEQF
TRBV20-1,SANGMGGETQY
TRBV12-5,ASAPGLAGVLTGELF
TRBV7-3,ASSLTVGGSGTQY
TRBV27,ASSPPGLAGGEQY
TRBV12-3/TRBV12-4,ASRKGGEKLF
TRBV27,ASSLGVETNTEAF
TRBV7-2,ASLRTFSGNTIY
TRBV5-1,ASFAGGTDTQY
TRBV6-1,ASSELRLAENNEQF
TRBV28,ASSFSGSRDEQF
TRBV10-3,AISESGGNTIY
TRBV27,ASSSGTLYSGANVLT
TRBV2,ASRPGLAGYNEQF
TRBV6-1,ASSPPTAMQGEQF
TRBV11-3,ASERGDEQY
TRBV5-1,ASRLAGVNKGEQF
TRBV12-5,ASGLVSGIQPQH
TRBV6-2/TRBV6-3,ASSYQGSEQY
TRBV24-1,ATSDLGTSYGYT
TRBV11-3,ASSLDQGVESNQPQH
TRBV19,ASSILDTTYNEQF
TRBV19,ASTRDDGTGGVSTEAF
TRBV5-6,ASSLGAKNTGELF
TRBV19,ASSIDGIEQF
TRBV7-2,ASSLALTPNTGELF
TRBV6-2/TRBV6-3,ASSYRAETGELF
TRBV2,ASSESGLAGVVETQY
TRBV19,ASTPGVYGYT
TRBV6-2/TRBV6-3,ASSYSWVVGELF
TRBV27,ASRVRGGPYQPQH
TRBV18,ASSPSGLAEGHEQF
TRBV6-6,ASSYWSGEKLF
TRBV19,ASSDLGQGGHEQY
TRBV25-1,ASSDVQGSTDTQY
TRBV2,ASSTGERTEAF
TRBV19,ASSLGQGVPDTQY
TRBV11-3,ASSFGGQGYT
TRBV2,ASSSQGTIGNTIY
TRBV7-2,ASSPDPYSNQPQH
TRBV5-1,ASKDGGSYEQY
TRBV28,ATEAGSSYEQY
TRBV7-8,ASSLERVMLETQY
TRBV5-1,ASSFMDSSGGYT
TRBV5-4,ASSLEGFGVGYT
TRBV10-3,AISGLKETQY
TRBV28,ASSTAVYFRGARTEAF
TRBV4-1,ASSPLRDSSYEQY
TRBV7-2,ASSRGQTASYEQY
TRBV7-8,ASSWSWGSDNTEAF
TRBV12-3/TRBV12-4,ASSLEKVRDNEQF
TRBV11-2,ASSSFNNEQF